What follows describes a single T cell receptor (beta chain). Its antigen remains unidentified. No clone much larger than this one lies a single base away; base qualities are absent. The data were taken from a study of blood T cell repertoires in COVID-19 (dated by TCRdb to about 2020). Broadly, across the study: Samples covering the acute and convalescent phases of COVID-19 were provided by collaborators in the United States, Italy and Spain. The material from the prospective study consisted of cDNA or gDNA derived from T cells, B-cell-depleted T cells, or PBMCs. The dataset comprised deeply sampled blood TCRbeta repertoires from subjects exposed to, actively infected with, or recovered from COVID-19. A freely available public database, intended as a resource for researchers studying the immune response to SARS-CoV-2, is where the repertoires were released. Samples came from the ongoing ImmuneRACE study (first 160 participants) plus 1,254 subjects from 6 global collaborators. A de-identified subject ID, COVID-19 status, age in years and sex were almost always included in the sample metadata. Where available, HLA class I and class II types were obtained from metadata supplied by the sample provider rather than from assay-based typing.

The immunoSEQ Assay, a bias-controlled multiplex PCR, was used to amplify TCRbeta CDR3 regions from genomic DNA. On the study's bioinformatics: Within the assay, amplification of reference gene primers was used to estimate how many nucleated cells each sample contained. Sequence reads were collapsed and filtered to measure the absolute abundance of every unique TCRbeta CDR3 rearrangement. For each sample, productive Simpson clonality was calculated by taking the square root of Simpson's diversity index across productive rearrangements. TCRdb stores this immuneACCESS table with in-frame sequences only. Part of the clones is absent; in the studies checked, under half of the shortfall reflects unresolved V genes, and no reason is known for the rest. Clonal size and the V and J genes are those of that table, whereas D and trimming came from the DNA. The sample contains approximately 140,000 clones, about 87% of them found a single time. The ten most abundant clones make up 10% to 13% of the sample.

What the study reported, not specific to this receptor: The quantity of clinical and demographic metadata differed by source and by participant and was supplied without curation.

The CDR3 runs 16 amino acids, cysteine and phenylalanine included. Only the CDR3 DNA stays, 48 bases, in frame from base 1. CDR1 and CDR2, per the germline V gene, are ENHRY and SYGVKD. V is shortened by 0 bases, J by 0 bases, and the region joining them spans 9 bases. Each collaborating institution followed its own protocols to collect whole blood in K2EDTA tubes. For TCRbeta analysis, collaborators shipped samples in one of three forms: frozen whole blood, isolated PBMCs, or DNA extracted from either of those sample types. The sequenced sample consisted of peripheral blood. Recombination linked TRBV10-3 to TRBJ1-5; possibly the D gene is TRBD1, per 5 matching bases. This clonotype was sampled from a man aged 60-69 years with active or convalescent COVID-19. The CDR3 protein is CAISESGGNSNQPQHF. At the DNA level, the sequence is TGTGCCATCAGTGAGTCTGGGGGGAATAGCAATCAGCCCCAGCATTTT.